A single sample is the source of the 22 T cell receptor beta chains below, sequenced in a study of low-dose radiotherapy and immunotherapy resistance in tumors. Time point indicated: after trial treatment. Noted treatment: LDRT plus nivolumab, ipilimumab, low-dose cyclophosphamide and aspirin (RACIN trial). cDNA synthesis used a TRAV/TRBV-specific primer set for both chains. With a constant-region primer and a V-primer adapter, TCRs were subjected to around 20 PCR cycles of amplification. TCRdb reprocessed the reads with MiXCR, giving one entry per CDR3 protein. The sample consists of some 38,000 distinct CDR3 sequences, around 21% of them appearing once. Sequencing used PBMCs, obtained after low-dose radiotherapy plus immunotherapy. These receptor sequences come from a female donor with ovarian cancer.

Concerning this clonotype: This is likely an artifact of a read error, given a far larger clone one base away. The chain couples TRBV29-1 to TRBJ2-7; 10 bases agree with TRBD2. The CDR3 extends over 13 amino acids. CDR1 and CDR2 from the germline V gene are SQVTM and ANQGSEA. J gave up 7 bases and V 6 bases, and 9 bases lay outside the gene matches. DNA of the CDR3: TGCAGCGTGAAAACTAGCGGGAACAATGAGCAGTACTTC. This gives the protein CSVKTSGNNEQYF.

This clonotype was counted at least ten times. The chain employs TRBV29-1 and TRBJ1-2; 7 bases agree with TRBD1. Trimming cost V 3 bases and J 9 bases; bases outside gene matches: 10. The CDR3 contains 13 residues. Looked up from germline, CDR1 is SQVTM and CDR2 is ANQGSEA. This chain's CDR3 is CSVDRQGGESYTF. The CDR3 DNA sequence: TGCAGCGTTGATCGACAGGGTGGAGAGAGCTACACCTTC.

This clonotype showed up many times. The J gene is TRBJ2-1, the V gene TRBV6-5, with D possibly being TRBD1 (6 bases). Trimming removed 3 bases from V and 8 bases from J, with 17 bases in between. This CDR3 is 15 amino acids long. Per the germline V gene, CDR1 is MNHEY and CDR2 is SVGAGI. The CDR3 coding sequence is TGTGCCAGCAGTTATGAGGGCAGGGGTGCGGATGAGCAGTTCTTC. The encoded protein is CASSYEGRGADEQFF.

This clonotype was counted ten times or more. This sequence joins TRBV30 and TRBJ2-7; D may be TRBD1 (6 bases). V was pared by 0 bases and J by 3 bases, with 9 bases between. The germline V gene has CDR1 GTSNPN and CDR2 SVGIG (reference sequence). CDR3 size: 13 residues. As DNA, the CDR3 is TGTGCCTGGAGTGTACAGGGAATCTACGAGCAGTACTTC. This gives the protein CAWSVQGIYEQYF.

This clonotype was detected ten times or more. The chain carries TRBV28 and TRBJ2-7; the match to TRBD2 covers 7 bases. Germline CDR1 MDHEN, CDR2 SYDVKM. V lost 4 bases, J lost 2 bases, and 11 bases stayed unmatched. The CDR3 covers 16 residues. The CDR3 here is CASSSPGSGATYEQYF. The CDR3 nucleotides are TGTGCCAGCAGTTCCCCGGGCAGCGGGGCTACCTACGAGCAGTACTTC.

This clonotype was seen ten or more times. The chain uses TRBV18 and TRBJ1-1, with D perhaps matching TRBD1 (6 bases). The CDR3 runs to 16 residues. V lost 0 bases and J lost 3, with 14 bases in between. Germline V CDR1 and CDR2: KGHSH, LQKENI. CDR3 loop: CASSPPGGARDTEAFF. The CDR3 DNA follows: TGTGCCAGCTCACCACCTGGGGGGGCGCGTGACACTGAAGCTTTCTTT.

Many counts were recorded for this clonotype. V gene TRBV25-1 combines with J gene TRBJ1-1, with TRBD1 matching 7 bases. This CDR3 spans 13 amino acids. Unmatched junction bases numbered 5, after V lost 8 bases and J lost 2 bases. CDR1 is MGHDK, CDR2 SYGVNS, per germline. CDR3 sequence: CASGGTANTEAFF. CDR3 DNA: TGTGCCAGCGGGGGGACAGCCAACACTGAAGCTTTCTTT.

This clonotype was detected a few times. The CDR3 nucleotides read TGTGCCAGCACCCTCCTCCCTCACGACGGCGAGCAGTACTTC. This translates into CASTLLPHDGEQYF. The chain carries TRBV27 and TRBJ2-7; D unclear. The CDR3 consists of 14 residues. CDR1 and CDR2 from the germline V gene are MNHEY and SMNVEV (reference sequence). The ends were cut back, 7 bases at V and 6 bases at J, with 19 bases in the middle.

This clonotype was seen many times. The chain employs TRBV27 and TRBJ1-5, with D possibly being TRBD1 (6 bases). With 2 bases removed from V and 1 base from J, the gap between germline ends came to 9 bases. Germline CDR1 is MNHEY and CDR2 is SMNVEV (reference sequence). The length of the CDR3 is 15 residues. The CDR3, as DNA: TGTGCCAGCAGTTTAGTAAGGGGGAGCAATCAGCCCCAGCATTTT. It is translated as CASSLVRGSNQPQHF.

This clonotype has at least ten counts. The chain combines TRBV13 with TRBJ2-7, with 7 positions matching TRBD1. Germline V lookup: CDR1 PRHDT, CDR2 FYEKMQ (reference sequence). The CDR3 runs to 15 residues. V lost 5 bases to trimming and J lost 1 base; unmatched junction nucleotides: 8. The CDR3 loop reads CASSPYRTGSYEQYF. The DNA for the CDR3 is TGTGCCAGCAGCCCCTACAGGACAGGATCCTACGAGCAGTACTTC.

This clonotype was observed many times. The chain links TRBV2 to TRBJ2-7; the D is unclear. Looked up from germline, CDR1 is SNHLY and CDR2 is FYNNEI. The CDR3 has 11 residues. The ends were cut back, 4 bases at V and 3 bases at J, with 4 bases in the middle. CDR3 DNA sequence: TGTGCCAGCAGTGGACGCTACGAGCAGTACTTC. Protein sequence: CASSGRYEQYF. The variable domain in full, completed from reference TRBV2 and TRBJ2-7, reads EPEVTQTPSHQVTQMGQEVILRCVPISNHLYFYWYRQILGQKVEFLVSFYNNEISEKSEIFDDQFSVERPDGSNFTLKIRSTKLEDSAMYFCASSGRYEQYFGPGTRLTVT.

This clonotype was counted many times. The V call is TRBV7-2, the J call TRBJ2-7; D unresolved. CDR3 size: 14 residues. CDR1 and CDR2 from the germline V gene are SGHTA and FQGNSA. The V and J ends lost 5 bases and 0 bases respectively, with 11 bases between them. The CDR3 here is CASSLQRSSYEQYF. Written as DNA, the CDR3 is TGTGCCAGCAGCCTTCAAAGGAGCTCCTACGAGCAGTACTTC.

The chain links TRBV18 to TRBJ1-5; a possible D gene is TRBD1 (6 bases). The ends were cut back, 3 bases at V and 2 bases at J, with 11 bases in the middle. The germline CDR1 and CDR2 sequences are KGHSH and LQKENI. The CDR3 loop spans 15 amino acids. CDR3 in amino acids: CASSPSGGRNQPQHF. The CDR3 coding sequence is TGTGCCAGCTCACCCAGTGGGGGCCGCAATCAGCCCCAGCATTTT.

This clonotype turned up a few times. The chain couples TRBV20-1 to TRBJ2-1; maybe TRBD2 (7 bases). Germline assignment: CDR1 DFQATT and CDR2 SNEGSKA (reference sequence). CDR3 length: 18 residues. V lost 1 base and J lost 5, with 24 bases in between. DNA of the CDR3: TGCAGTGCTAGAGGGGGGGAGGGCGGGGGACACCTCCACAATGAGCAGTTCTTC. As protein: CSARGGEGGGHLHNEQFF.

In its sample, this clonotype was seen many times. This rearrangement joins TRBV2 to TRBJ2-1; 9 bases align to TRBD2. Unmatched junction bases numbered 6, after V lost 6 bases and J lost 6 bases. Germline CDR1 SNHLY, CDR2 FYNNEI. The CDR3 runs 14 residues. DNA of the CDR3: TGTGCCAGCAGGGGGGGACTAGCTGGCAATGAGCAGTTCTTC. Amino acid sequence: CASRGGLAGNEQFF.

This clonotype was seen ten or more times. The chain recombines TRBV3-1 with TRBJ2-6, with D tentatively TRBD1 or TRBD2 (5 bases each). The CDR3 spans 16 residues. V was clipped by 4 bases and J by 1 base, with 11 bases between them. CDR1 LGHDT and CDR2 YNNKEL come from the germline V gene (reference sequence). The CDR3 spells CASSPYGGSGANVLTF. CDR3 DNA: TGTGCCAGCAGCCCCTATGGGGGATCTGGGGCCAACGTCCTGACTTTC. Drawing the rest from reference TRBV3-1 and TRBJ2-6, the complete variable domain is DTAVSQTPKYLVTQMGNDKSIKCEQNLGHDTMYWYKQDSKKFLKIMFSYNNKELIINETVPNRFSPKSPDKAHLNLHINSLELGDSAVYFCASSPYGGSGANVLTFGAGSRLTVL.

The chain carries TRBV12-3 or TRBV12-4 and TRBJ2-1, with TRBD2 matching 7 bases. The CDR3 extends over 15 amino acids. The V segment lost 7 bases and the J segment 0 bases; nucleotides outside the gene matches: 6. The CDR3, as DNA: TGTGCCAGCACTCCTAGCGGCAGCTCCTACAATGAGCAGTTCTTC. Translating it yields CASTPSGSSYNEQFF.

The chain joins TRBV28 to TRBJ1-1; the D gene is possibly TRBD1 (6 bases). V was cut by 2 bases and J by 3 bases, with 13 bases left in between. The length of the CDR3 is 15 residues. In germline, CDR1 is MDHEN, CDR2 SYDVKM. CDR3 in amino acids: CASSLRGASDTEAFF. For the CDR3, the DNA is TGTGCCAGCAGTTTAAGGGGGGCGAGTGACACTGAAGCTTTCTTT.

Many counts were recorded for this clonotype. CDR3 in amino acids: CSARDYRQTNEKLFF. The CDR3 DNA follows: TGCAGTGCTAGAGATTACAGACAAACTAATGAAAAACTGTTTTTT. This chain uses TRBV20-1 with TRBJ1-4; D gene unclear. The CDR3 sequence is 15 residues long. Germline lookup yields CDR1 DFQATT and CDR2 SNEGSKA (reference sequence). Trimming pared 0 bases from V and 1 base from J, leaving 9 bases between.

This clonotype was counted many times. The V call is TRBV18, the J call TRBJ1-6, with a weak D call TRBD1 (5 bases). V lost 5 bases and J lost 8, with 19 bases in between. Germline V CDR1 and CDR2: KGHSH, LQKENI. The CDR3 contains 16 residues. This CDR3 reads CASSWGSDSSHSPLHF. The CDR3 DNA reads as TGTGCCAGCTCATGGGGGAGTGACAGTTCCCATTCACCCCTCCACTTT.

This clonotype was counted ten times or more. The chain carries TRBV7-8 and TRBJ2-3, with D perhaps TRBD2 (6 bases). CDR3 size: 16 residues. The germline V and J ends were trimmed by 0 bases and 2 bases, with 12 bases remaining between them. Germline V lookup: CDR1 SGHVS, CDR2 FQNEAQ. The CDR3 loop reads CASSLAGGIITDTQYF. The CDR3 coding sequence is TGTGCCAGCAGCTTAGCGGGAGGAATCATCACAGATACGCAGTATTTT.

This clonotype was recorded many times. The chain couples TRBV27 to TRBJ1-5; D is undetermined. Deletions cut 5 bases from V and 3 bases from J, with 8 bases between. This CDR3 has 13 residues. Germline CDR1 reads MNHEY; CDR2 reads SMNVEV (reference sequence). The CDR3: CASSRTANQPQHF. CDR3 nucleotide sequence: TGTGCCAGCAGTAGGACTGCCAATCAGCCCCAGCATTTT.